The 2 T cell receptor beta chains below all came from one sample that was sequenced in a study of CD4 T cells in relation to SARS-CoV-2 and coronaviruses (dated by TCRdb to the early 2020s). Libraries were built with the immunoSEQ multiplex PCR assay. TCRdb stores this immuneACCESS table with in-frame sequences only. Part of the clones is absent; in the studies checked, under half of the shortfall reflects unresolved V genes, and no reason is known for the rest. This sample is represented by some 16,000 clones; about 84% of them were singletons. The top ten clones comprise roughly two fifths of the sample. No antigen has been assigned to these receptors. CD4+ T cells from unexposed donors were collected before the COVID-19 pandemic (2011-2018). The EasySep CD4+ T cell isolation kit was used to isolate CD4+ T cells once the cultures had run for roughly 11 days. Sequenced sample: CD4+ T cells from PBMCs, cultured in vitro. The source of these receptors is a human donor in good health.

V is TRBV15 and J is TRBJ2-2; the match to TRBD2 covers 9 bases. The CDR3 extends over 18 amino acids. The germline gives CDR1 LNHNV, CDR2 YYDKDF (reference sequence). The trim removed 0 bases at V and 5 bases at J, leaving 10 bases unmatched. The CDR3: CATSRDLGLAGRTGELFF. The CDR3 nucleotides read TGTGCCACCAGCAGAGATCTAGGGCTAGCGGGAAGGACCGGGGAGCTGTTTTTT.

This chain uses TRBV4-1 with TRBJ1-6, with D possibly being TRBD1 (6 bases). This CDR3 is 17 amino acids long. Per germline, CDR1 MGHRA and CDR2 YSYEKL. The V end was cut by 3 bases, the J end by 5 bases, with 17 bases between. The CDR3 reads CASSQPTGFGNNSPLHF. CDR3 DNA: TGCGCCAGCAGCCAGCCGACAGGTTTTGGTAATAATTCACCCCTCCACTTT.